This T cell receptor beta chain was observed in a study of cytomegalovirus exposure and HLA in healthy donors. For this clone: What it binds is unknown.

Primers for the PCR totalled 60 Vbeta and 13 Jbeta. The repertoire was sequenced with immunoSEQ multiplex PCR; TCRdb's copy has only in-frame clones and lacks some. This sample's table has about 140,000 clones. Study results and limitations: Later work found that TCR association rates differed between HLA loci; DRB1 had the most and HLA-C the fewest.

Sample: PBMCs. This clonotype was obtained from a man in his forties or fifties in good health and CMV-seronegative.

The CDR3 coding sequence is TGTGCCAGCAGCTTAACGGAATTAGGGGGCCCCTACGAGCAGTACTTC. Translating it yields CASSLTELGGPYEQYF. The genes are TRBV7-3 and TRBJ2-7; 7 bases match TRBD1. With V trimmed by 0 bases and J by 2 bases, 7 bases remained unmatched. The CDR3 has 16 residues. Germline V CDR1 and CDR2: SGHTA, FQGTGA.